The source of this T cell receptor beta chain is a study of regulatory T cells in long-lasting Graves disease. The J segment lost 4 bases and the V segment lost 3 bases, leaving 7 bases of the junction unmatched. CDR1 and CDR2 (germline): SGDLS, YYNGEE. The CDR3 covers 16 residues. To make TCR beta libraries, researchers used iRepertoire HTBI primers and Arm-PCR of CDR3 regions. In the source study's methods: Identification across samples found 62 TRBV and 15 or so TRBJ segments. TCRdb reanalysed the multiplex PCR reads using MiXCR and keeps one entry per CDR3 protein. In this record, the V and J calls reflect TCRdb's handling and not the investigators' own analysis. The sample records hundreds of thousands of distinct CDR3 sequences, roughly 15% being singletons. The sample's time point: newly diagnosed GD, antithyroid drugs for less than 3 months. The TCR library was prepared using RNA isolated from PBMCs. Staff took approximately 8.7 milliliters of peripheral blood and put it into EDTA tubes.

The same sample was also used in a study of T cells in Graves' hyperthyroidism and ophthalmopathy. As reported in that work: Graves' hyperthyroidism is called stable when ophthalmopathy does not progress within 18 months.

Sequences were derived from peripheral blood mononuclear cells (PBMCs), sampled at new diagnosis, from a patient treated with antithyroid drugs. V usage is TRBV9 and J usage is TRBJ2-1, with 10 nucleotides matching TRBD1. The clonotype was recovered from a woman aged 25 to 39 with Graves disease. CDR3 DNA sequence: TGTGCCAGCAGCGGTACCGGGACAGGGGTTTACAATGAGCAGTTCTTC. Its translation: CASSGTGTGVYNEQFF.